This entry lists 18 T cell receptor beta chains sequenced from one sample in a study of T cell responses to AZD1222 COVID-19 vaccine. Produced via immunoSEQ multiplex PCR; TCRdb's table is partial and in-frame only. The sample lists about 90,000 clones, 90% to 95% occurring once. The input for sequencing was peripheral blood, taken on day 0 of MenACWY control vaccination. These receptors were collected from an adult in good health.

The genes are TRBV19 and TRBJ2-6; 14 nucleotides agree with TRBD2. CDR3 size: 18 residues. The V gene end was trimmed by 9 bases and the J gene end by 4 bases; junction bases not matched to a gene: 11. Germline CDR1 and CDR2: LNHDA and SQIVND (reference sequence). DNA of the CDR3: TGTGCCAGCCGGGGACTAGCGGGAGTTTACTCCGGGGCCAACGTCCTGACTTTC. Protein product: CASRGLAGVYSGANVLTF.

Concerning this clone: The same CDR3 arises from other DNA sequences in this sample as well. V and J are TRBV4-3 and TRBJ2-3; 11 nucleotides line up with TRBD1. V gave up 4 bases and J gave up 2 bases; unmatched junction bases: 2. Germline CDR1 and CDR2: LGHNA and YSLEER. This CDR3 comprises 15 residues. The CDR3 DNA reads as TGCGCCAGCAGCCGGGGACAGGGGGTCACAGATACGCAGTATTTT. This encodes CASSRGQGVTDTQYF.

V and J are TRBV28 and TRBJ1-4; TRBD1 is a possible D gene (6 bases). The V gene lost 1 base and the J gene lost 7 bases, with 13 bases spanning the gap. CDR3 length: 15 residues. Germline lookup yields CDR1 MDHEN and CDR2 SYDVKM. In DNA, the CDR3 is TGTGCCAGCAGTTTATACCAGGGGTTGGGTGAAAAACTGTTTTTT. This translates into CASSLYQGLGEKLFF.

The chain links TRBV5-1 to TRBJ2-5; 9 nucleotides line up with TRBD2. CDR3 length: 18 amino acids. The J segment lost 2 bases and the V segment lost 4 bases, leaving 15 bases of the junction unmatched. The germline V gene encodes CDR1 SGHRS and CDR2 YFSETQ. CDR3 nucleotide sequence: TGCGCCAGCAGCCCGGCGGGCAGGGAAACTAGCGGGCAAGAGACCCAGTACTTC. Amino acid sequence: CASSPAGRETSGQETQYF.

CDR3 in DNA: TGTGCCAGCAGGCGCAAGGTCCCTAACTATGGCTACACCTTC. It is translated as CASRRKVPNYGYTF. V usage is TRBV6-5 and J usage is TRBJ1-2, with unresolved D. The CDR3 sequence is 14 residues long. The germline gives CDR1 MNHEY, CDR2 SVGAGI. The V end lost 6 bases, the J end lost 0 bases, and 11 bases lay between the germline ends.

This CDR3 is CATSWGQYSNQPQHF. DNA of the CDR3: TGTGCCACGAGTTGGGGACAATATAGCAATCAGCCCCAGCATTTT. The chain recombines TRBV15 with TRBJ1-5; tentatively, D is TRBD1 (6 bases). This CDR3 has 15 residues. Germline V gives CDR1 LNHNV, CDR2 YYDKDF (reference sequence). Trimming left V 9 bases short and J 0 bases short, with 15 bases between.

CDR3 sequence: CASSLAWVAGGSYEQYF. The CDR3 DNA sequence: TGTGCCAGCAGCTTAGCTTGGGTAGCGGGGGGCTCCTACGAGCAGTACTTC. This sequence joins TRBV7-2 and TRBJ2-7; 10 nucleotides match TRBD2. The CDR3 is 17 residues long. V was pared by 0 bases and J by 0 bases, with 5 bases of the junction left unmatched. The germline V gene encodes CDR1 SGHTA and CDR2 FQGNSA.

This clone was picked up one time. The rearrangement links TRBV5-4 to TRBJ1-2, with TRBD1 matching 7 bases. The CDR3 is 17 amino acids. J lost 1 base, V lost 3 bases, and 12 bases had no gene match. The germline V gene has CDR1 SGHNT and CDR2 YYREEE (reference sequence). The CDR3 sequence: CASSSGQDSALNYGYTF. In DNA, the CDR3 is TGTGCCAGCAGCTCTGGACAGGACAGCGCCCTTAACTATGGCTACACCTTC.

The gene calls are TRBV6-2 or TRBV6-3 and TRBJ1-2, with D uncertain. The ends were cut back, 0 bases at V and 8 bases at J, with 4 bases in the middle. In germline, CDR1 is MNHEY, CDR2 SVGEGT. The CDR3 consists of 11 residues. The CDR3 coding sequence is TGTGCCAGCAGTTACTCGACCGGCTACACCTTC. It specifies CASSYSTGYTF.

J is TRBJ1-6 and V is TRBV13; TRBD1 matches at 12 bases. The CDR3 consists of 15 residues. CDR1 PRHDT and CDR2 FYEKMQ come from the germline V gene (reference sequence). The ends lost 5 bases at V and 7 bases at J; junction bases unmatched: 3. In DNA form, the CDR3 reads TGTGCCAGCAGCCCGGGGACAGGGGGCAATTCACCCCTCCACTTT. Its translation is CASSPGTGGNSPLHF.

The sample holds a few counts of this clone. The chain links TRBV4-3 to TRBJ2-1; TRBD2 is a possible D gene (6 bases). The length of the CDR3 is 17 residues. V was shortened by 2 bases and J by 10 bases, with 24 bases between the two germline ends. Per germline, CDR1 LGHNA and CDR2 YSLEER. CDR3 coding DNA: TGCGCCAGCAGCCAATCCACACTAGGGAGGACGCGGAGAGAGCAGTTCTTC. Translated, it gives CASSQSTLGRTRREQFF.

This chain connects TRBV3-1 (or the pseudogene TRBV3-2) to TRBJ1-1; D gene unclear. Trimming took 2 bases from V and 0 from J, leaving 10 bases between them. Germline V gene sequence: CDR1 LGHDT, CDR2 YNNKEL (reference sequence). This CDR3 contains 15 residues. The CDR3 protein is CASSQITVMNTEAFF. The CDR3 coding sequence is TGTGCCAGCAGCCAAATAACAGTGATGAACACTGAAGCTTTCTTT.

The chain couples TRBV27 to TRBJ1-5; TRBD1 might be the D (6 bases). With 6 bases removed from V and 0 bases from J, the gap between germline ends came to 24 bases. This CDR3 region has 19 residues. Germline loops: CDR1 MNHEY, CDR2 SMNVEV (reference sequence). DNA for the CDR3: TGTGCCAGCAGACCATGGGGCGTTACAGGGACCCATAGCAATCAGCCCCAGCATTTT. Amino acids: CASRPWGVTGTHSNQPQHF.

CDR3 sequence (DNA): TGTGCCAGCTCACCAGGGGGCCACTATGGCTACACCTTC. This encodes CASSPGGHYGYTF. The rearrangement joins TRBV18 to TRBJ1-2; D perhaps matches TRBD1 (6 bases). Germline V gene data show CDR1 as KGHSH and CDR2 as LQKENI. V was pared by 2 bases and J by 3 bases, with 7 bases between. This CDR3 is 13 amino acids long.

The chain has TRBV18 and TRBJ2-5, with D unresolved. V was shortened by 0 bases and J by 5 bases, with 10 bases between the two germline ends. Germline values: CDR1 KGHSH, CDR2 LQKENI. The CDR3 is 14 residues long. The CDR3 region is CASSPPAKRETQYF. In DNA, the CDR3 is TGTGCCAGCTCACCACCGGCAAAAAGGGAGACCCAGTACTTC. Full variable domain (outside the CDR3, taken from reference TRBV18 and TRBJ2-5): NAGVMQNPRHLVRRRGQEARLRCSPMKGHSHVYWYRQLPEEGLKFMVYLQKENIIDESGMPKERFSAEFPKEGPSILRIQQVVRGDSAAYFCASSPPAKRETQYFGPGTRLLVL.

CDR3 sequence: CASSRPSPNSPLHF. The CDR3, as DNA: TGTGCCAGCAGCAGACCGAGCCCCAATTCACCCCTCCACTTT. The chain links TRBV11-2 to TRBJ1-6, with D uncertain. The ends were cut back, 5 bases at V and 7 bases at J, with 12 bases in the middle. The CDR3 runs 14 residues. Germline values: CDR1 SGHAT, CDR2 FQNNGV.

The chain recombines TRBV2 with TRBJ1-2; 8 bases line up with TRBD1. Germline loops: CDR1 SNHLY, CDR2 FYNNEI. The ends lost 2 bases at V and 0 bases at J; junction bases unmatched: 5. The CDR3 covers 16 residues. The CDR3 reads CASSERGTGANYGYTF. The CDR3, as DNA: TGTGCCAGCAGTGAAAGGGGGACAGGAGCTAACTATGGCTACACCTTC.

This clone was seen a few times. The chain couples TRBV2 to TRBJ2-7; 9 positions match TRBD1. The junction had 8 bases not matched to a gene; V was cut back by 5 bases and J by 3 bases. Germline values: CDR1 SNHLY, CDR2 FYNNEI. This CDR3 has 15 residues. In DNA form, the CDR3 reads TGTGCCAGCAGTCTAGGACAGGGGAGGAACTACGAGCAGTACTTC. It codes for CASSLGQGRNYEQYF.